A single sample gave rise to the 10 T cell receptor beta chains below, sequenced in a study of CD8+ T cells in alopecia areata. Reverse transcribed after extraction, RNA yielded cDNA as the sequencing template. Using immunoSEQ multiplex PCR, the repertoire was profiled, and TCRdb retains in-frame clones only, with some absent. The sample contains a few hundred thousand clones, around two fifths of which appear only once. Treatment meaning: oral pan-JAK inhibitor, 5-10 mg twice daily. Sample: CD4+ T cells sorted from blood, taken at approximately week 30, from a patient treated with tofacitinib. The receptors were sampled from a human donor with alopecia areata.

The sample holds a few counts of this clone. The V gene is TRBV29-1, the J gene TRBJ1-1; 9 nucleotides line up with TRBD1. The CDR3 spans 12 residues. After removal of 7 bases from V and 7 bases from J, the junction contained 7 bases not matched to a gene. Germline CDR1 SQVTM, CDR2 ANQGSEA. The CDR3 is CSATTGGGEAFF. For the CDR3, the DNA is TGCAGCGCTACAACAGGGGGCGGTGAAGCTTTCTTT.

This clone was detected a few times. The chain employs TRBV19 and TRBJ2-1; possibly TRBD1 for D (7 bases). Germline lookup yields CDR1 LNHDA and CDR2 SQIVND (reference sequence). The CDR3 has 14 amino acids. V gave up 7 bases and J gave up 5 bases, with 15 bases separating them. CDR3 in amino acids: CASIPTGTHNEQFF. As DNA, the CDR3 is TGTGCCAGTATACCGACAGGGACTCACAATGAGCAGTTCTTC. The variable domain in full, with the rest retrieved from reference TRBV19 and TRBJ2-1, is DGGITQSPKYLFRKEGQNVTLSCEQNLNHDAMYWYRQDPGQGLRLIYYSQIVNDFQKGDIAEGYSVSREKKESFPLTVTSAQKNPTAFYLCASIPTGTHNEQFFGPGTRLTVL.

This clone was observed a few times. This sequence joins TRBV2 and TRBJ1-4; D ambiguous. V was trimmed by 3 bases and J by 8 bases, leaving 4 bases between them. Germline CDR1 is SNHLY and CDR2 is FYNNEI. The CDR3 consists of 11 residues. The CDR3 reads CASSDQEKLFF. The CDR3 nucleotides read TGTGCCAGCAGTGATCAGGAAAAACTGTTTTTT.

The rearrangement uses TRBV7-9 and TRBJ2-1; 9 bases are a match to TRBD2. Germline CDR1 SEHNR, CDR2 FQNEAQ (reference sequence). CDR3 length equals 15 residues. Trimming cost V 5 bases and J 2 bases; bases outside gene matches: 4. The CDR3 nucleotides are TGTGCCAGCAGCGCCGGGACTAGCACCTACAATGAGCAGTTCTTC. It specifies CASSAGTSTYNEQFF. The whole variable domain, filled in from reference TRBV7-9 and TRBJ2-1, reads DTGVSQNPRHKITKRGQNVTFRCDPISEHNRLYWYRQTLGQGPEFLTYFQNEAQLEKSRLLSDRFSAERPKGSFSTLEIQRTEQGDSAMYLCASSAGTSTYNEQFFGPGTRLTVL.

V usage is TRBV4-2 and J usage is TRBJ2-5, with a tentative D call TRBD2 (6 bases). The CDR3 runs 12 residues. The V end lost 4 bases, the J end lost 7 bases, and 10 bases lay between the germline ends. In germline, CDR1 is LGHNA, CDR2 YNFKEQ. DNA of the CDR3: TGTGCCAGCAGCCTCCCCGGGGGGACCCAGTACTTC. Its protein is CASSLPGGTQYF.

This clone was seen only once. The chain couples TRBV4-1 to TRBJ2-5, with TRBD2 as a possible D gene (5 bases). Trimming pared 1 base from V and 5 bases from J, leaving 11 bases between. Germline CDR1 and CDR2: MGHRA and YSYEKL. The CDR3 has 14 amino acids. This CDR3 is CASSQGLPRETQYF. The CDR3 nucleotides read TGCGCCAGCAGCCAAGGACTACCAAGGGAGACCCAGTACTTC.

This clone occurred a few times. The chain couples TRBV15 to TRBJ1-1, with TRBD1 matching 7 bases. Losses at the gene ends were 3 bases for V and 9 bases for J; bases not matched to a gene: 13. Germline V CDR1 and CDR2: LNHNV, YYDKDF (reference sequence). The CDR3 sequence is 15 residues long. The CDR3 region is CATSSYGQAGSKAFF. For the CDR3, the DNA is TGTGCCACCAGCAGCTATGGACAGGCGGGTTCTAAAGCTTTCTTT.

The chain recombines TRBV10-3 with TRBJ1-1, with 8 bases matching TRBD1. The CDR3 consists of 14 residues. V lost 6 bases to trimming and J lost 3 bases; unmatched junction nucleotides: 6. Germline-derived CDR1 and CDR2 are ENHRY and SYGVKD. The CDR3 DNA is TGTGCCATCAGGTCAGGGGGCTCAGACACTGAAGCTTTCTTT. Protein: CAIRSGGSDTEAFF.

The chain has TRBV7-8 and TRBJ2-6; D not resolved. V lost 2 bases to trimming and J lost 2 bases, with 10 bases between them. The V gene's germline CDR1 is SGHVS and CDR2 FQNEAQ. The CDR3 runs to 16 residues. The CDR3 region is CASSLQTRTGANVLTF. Here the CDR3 DNA reads TGTGCCAGCAGCTTACAAACGAGGACTGGGGCCAACGTCCTGACTTTC.

This rearrangement joins TRBV7-9 to TRBJ2-5, with 10 bases lining up with TRBD1. CDR1 is SEHNR and CDR2 is FQNEAQ in the germline V gene (reference sequence). The CDR3 runs 16 residues. J lost 2 bases, V lost 4 bases, and 7 bases had no gene match. The CDR3, as DNA: TGTGCCAGCAGCTCACCGGGACAGGGGCCGCAAGAGACCCAGTACTTC. Translation: CASSSPGQGPQETQYF.